A selection of T cell receptor beta chains follows, all from one sample in a study of regulatory T cells in long-lasting Graves disease. Via MiXCR, TCRdb re-called the multiplex PCR reads, giving one row per CDR3 protein. Among about 470,000 distinct CDR3 sequences listed, roughly 21% were seen once. This specimen was peripheral blood mononuclear cells (PBMCs), taken when the disease was refractory, from a patient treated with antithyroid drugs. The receptors originated from a female donor with Graves disease. Both conserved end residues are part of each CDR3. A D gene is named only where the DNA matches it firmly. Rows may omit the clone size; those that give it use once, few, many or a size class.

J | V | size | D | DNA | CDR3
TRBJ2-7 | TRBV27 | many | TRBD1 | TGTGCCAGCAGTTTGACAGGGCCTGAGGAGCAGTACTTC | CASSLTGPEEQYF
TRBJ2-4 | TRBV5-5 | few | . | TGTGCCAGCAGCTTGGAAGGGTTAGCCAAAAACATTCAGTACTTC | CASSLEGLAKNIQYF
TRBJ2-3 | TRBV28 | few | . | TGTGCCAGCAGTCCCAGGCTTAGCACAACTAGCACAGATACGCAGTATTTT | CASSPRLSTTSTDTQYF
TRBJ2-1 | TRBV7-3 | few | TRBD2 | TGTGCCAGCAGCTTAACTGCGGGACTAGTTCACAATGAGCAGTTCTTC | CASSLTAGLVHNEQFF
TRBJ2-7 | TRBV20-1 | . | TRBD1 | TGCAGTGCTAACCCGCGATCCGGGACAGGGTCGAGCGAGCAGTACTTC | CSANPRSGTGSSEQYF
TRBJ2-2 | TRBV29-1 | . | . | TGCAGCGTCAGAGGGGGAGGGGAGCTGTTTTTT | CSVRGGGELFF
TRBJ1-1 | TRBV14 | few | TRBD1 | TGTGCCAGCAGCCCGGACAGGTGGGGCACTGAAGCTTTCTTT | CASSPDRWGTEAFF
TRBJ1-2 | TRBV29-1 | few | . | TGCACCATAATGGAGAGCAACAACTATGGCTACACCTTC | CTIMESNNYGYTF
TRBJ2-2 | TRBV27 | . | TRBD2 | TGTGCCAGCAGTTTGGGCCGGGGGGGGGCGGCCGGGGAGCTGTTTTTT | CASSLGRGGAAGELFF
TRBJ1-4 | TRBV3-1 | many | . | TGTGCCAGCAGCTCTCCTGGAACTAATGAAAAACTGTTTTTT | CASSSPGTNEKLFF
TRBJ1-4 | TRBV29-1 | few | TRBD1 | TGCAGCGTTACGACAGGGCGGGTTGGTGAAAAACTGTTTTTT | CSVTTGRVGEKLFF
TRBJ2-2 | TRBV7-6 | few | TRBD1 | TGTGCCAGCAGCCAAATGGGACAGGGGGTGACCGGGGAGCTGTTTTTT | CASSQMGQGVTGELFF
TRBJ1-2 | TRBV7-2 | many | TRBD1 | TGTGCCAGCAGCCCGGGACAGGGTGGGTACTATGGCTACACCTTC | CASSPGQGGYYGYTF
TRBJ1-3 | TRBV7-6 | . | . | TGTGCCAGCAGCTTAGCGAGTCGGGCCTCTGGAAACACCATATATTTT | CASSLASRASGNTIYF
TRBJ1-1 | TRBV4-2 | . | . | TGTGCCAGCAGCCAATGGGTTATGGACACTGAAGCTTTCTTT | CASSQWVMDTEAFF
TRBJ1-2 | TRBV6-5 | many | . | TGTGCCAGCAGTTACGAAAATCTGGTTGGCTACACCTTC | CASSYENLVGYTF
TRBJ1-5 | TRBV12-3/TRBV12-4 | . | . | TGTGCCAGCAGTCCAGAGGTACAGCCCCAGCATTTT | CASSPEVQPQHF
TRBJ1-5 | TRBV5-5 | few | . | TGTGCCAGCAGCTTTGGCAGGGGATCCAATCAGCCCCAGCATTTT | CASSFGRGSNQPQHF
TRBJ1-2 | TRBV14 | . | . | TGTGCCAGCAGCCCCTTAAGTATCGCCACGGGCTACACCTTC | CASSPLSIATGYTF
TRBJ2-1 | TRBV28 | . | TRBD2 | TGTGCCAGCCGGGAGGGGCTAGCGGGAGCAAGTGAGCAGTTCTTC | CASREGLAGASEQFF
TRBJ1-4 | TRBV19 | . | . | TGTGCCAGTAGTATCAAAATACGGCCAGGGGCGGAAAAACTGTTTTTT | CASSIKIRPGAEKLFF
TRBJ2-5 | TRBV7-2 | many | . | TGTGCCAGCAGCCCGCACGTAGGAGAGACCCGGGAGACCCAGTACTTC | CASSPHVGETRETQYF
TRBJ2-7 | TRBV28 | many | TRBD1 | TGTGCCAGCAGTTACGACAGGGCTCCCTACGAGCAGTACTTC | CASSYDRAPYEQYF
TRBJ2-5 | TRBV12-3/TRBV12-4 | many | . | TGTGCCAGCAGCCGGGGACATGAAGAGACCCAGTACTTC | CASSRGHEETQYF
TRBJ1-2 | TRBV7-9 | . | . | TGTGCCAGCAGCTTAAGACAGGACCCAGTGGATGGCTACACCTTC | CASSLRQDPVDGYTF
TRBJ1-5 | TRBV12-3/TRBV12-4 | many | . | TGTGCCAGCAGTTTAGTCGGGGATCAGCCCCAGCATTTT | CASSLVGDQPQHF
TRBJ2-7 | TRBV7-9 | . | . | TGTGCCAGCAGTCAAATCCCTTCAGGAACCTACGAGCAGTACTTC | CASSQIPSGTYEQYF
TRBJ1-1 | TRBV12-3/TRBV12-4 | many | TRBD1 | TGTGCCAGCAGTTTTGACAGGGCAAACACTGAAGCTTTCTTT | CASSFDRANTEAFF
TRBJ1-2 | TRBV12-3/TRBV12-4 | many | TRBD1 | TGTGCCAGCAGCCTCAGGGGGGCTTCAGGCTACACCTTC | CASSLRGASGYTF
TRBJ2-7 | TRBV2 | many | TRBD1 | TGTGCCAGCAGTGAACTGGGCAGGGGGAACTACGAGCAGTACTTC | CASSELGRGNYEQYF
TRBJ1-1 | TRBV18 | . | . | TGTGCCAGCTCAGACGGACAGAACACTGAAGCTTTCTTT | CASSDGQNTEAFF
TRBJ2-5 | TRBV28 | many | TRBD1 | TGTGCCAGCAGGCCACAGGGGAGAGAGACCCAGTACTTC | CASRPQGRETQYF
TRBJ2-2 | TRBV5-1 | few | . | TGCGCCAGCAGCTGGGAGGCCCCCGGGGAGCTGTTTTTT | CASSWEAPGELFF
TRBJ2-7 | TRBV7-2 | few | TRBD2 | TGTGCCAGCAGCTTAGCGCGGGGGGCAGGGGATAGCGTCTACGAGCAGTACTTC | CASSLARGAGDSVYEQYF
TRBJ1-2 | TRBV10-3 | . | . | TGTGCCATCACCCCGGGGCGGACCCTCTATGGCTACACCTTC | CAITPGRTLYGYTF
TRBJ1-1 | TRBV18 | . | . | TGTGCCAGCTCACCACGGGAGACAGGGAACACTGAAGCTTTCTTT | CASSPRETGNTEAFF